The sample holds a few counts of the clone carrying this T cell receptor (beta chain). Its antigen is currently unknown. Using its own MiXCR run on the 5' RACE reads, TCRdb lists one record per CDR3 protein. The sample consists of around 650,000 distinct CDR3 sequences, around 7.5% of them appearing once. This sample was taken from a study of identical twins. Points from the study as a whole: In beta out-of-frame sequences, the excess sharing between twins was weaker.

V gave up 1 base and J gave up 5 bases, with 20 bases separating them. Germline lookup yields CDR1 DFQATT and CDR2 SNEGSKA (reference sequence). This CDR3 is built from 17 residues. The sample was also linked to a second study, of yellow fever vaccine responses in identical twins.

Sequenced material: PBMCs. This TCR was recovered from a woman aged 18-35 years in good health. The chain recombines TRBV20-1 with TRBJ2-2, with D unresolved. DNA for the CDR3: TGCAGTGCTAGAGGCTTCGGTGGTGGTCAAGGGACCGGGGAGCTGTTTTTT. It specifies CSARGFGGGQGTGELFF.